This T cell receptor beta chain is drawn from a study of B cell selection in AIRE deficiency. Conventional CD4 T cells were sorted as CD4+CD127+ cells. In regard to this clone: Its antigen is not identified.

In the original analysis: Approximately 100,000 patient and around 130,000 healthy donor in-frame TCRbeta sequences came from conventional T cells. Profiling relied on immunoSEQ multiplex PCR, and the TCRdb table lists in-frame clones only, not all of them. V and J calls and clone size are given by that table; D and trimming were obtained from the DNA. The sample comprises tens of thousands of clones, less than 97% of which are singletons, and roughly 0.2% rests with the top ten. Notes on the study in general: Healthy Tconv contained about two fifths of shared healthy Treg sequences; only TCRbeta sequenced.

The CDR3 contains 14 residues. Trimming cost V 6 bases and J 4 bases; bases outside gene matches: 6. Germline values: CDR1 SNHLY, CDR2 FYNNEI. Sequencing was performed on CD4+CD127+ conventional T cells sorted from PBMCs. This clonotype was obtained from a human donor in good health. The chain couples TRBV2 to TRBJ2-7; 10 bases line up with TRBD1. The CDR3 DNA follows: TGTGCCAGCAGCCCTGGGACAGGGGATTACGAGCAGTACTTC. It is translated as CASSPGTGDYEQYF.